Presented here are 17 T cell receptor beta chains from one specimen sequenced in a study of T-cell memory formation after mild COVID-19. TCRdb re-derived calls from the 5' RACE reads in MiXCR, one entry per CDR3 protein. This table holds around 35,000 distinct CDR3 sequences, roughly 7.2% found once. The sequencing sample was made of PBMCs or a T cell subset sorted from them (not recorded which). The receptor set was obtained from a man aged 18 to 29 who had mild COVID-19 (a few samples of this study predate the infection). Cell type and time point are not known.

This clonotype was observed a few times. The chain is built from TRBV12-3 or TRBV12-4 and TRBJ1-5; D call uncertain. The CDR3 is 14 amino acids. V lost 3 bases and J lost 4, with 10 bases in between. CDR3 bases: TGTGCCAGCAGTTTCCGACGGAGTAATCAGCCCCAGCATTTT. Residues: CASSFRRSNQPQHF.

This clonotype occurred many times. The chain links TRBV14 to TRBJ1-1, with 7 bases that match TRBD1. V lost 4 bases, J lost 7 bases, and 12 bases stayed unmatched. In germline, CDR1 is SGHDN, CDR2 FVKESK. The CDR3 extends over 15 amino acids. The CDR3 DNA sequence: TGTGCCAGCAGCCTAGGAGGGGGCTTAGCCCGTGAAGCTTTCTTT. Its protein product is CASSLGGGLAREAFF.

This clonotype was recorded at least ten times. CDR3 coding DNA: TGCAGTGCTAGAAGGGGGAGCTTTCAAGAGACCCAGTACTTC. It specifies CSARRGSFQETQYF. This chain joins TRBV20-1 and TRBJ2-5, with D possibly TRBD1 on 6 matching bases. The CDR3 has 14 residues. V gave up 2 bases and J gave up 2 bases, with 12 bases separating them. Germline V lookup: CDR1 DFQATT, CDR2 SNEGSKA (reference sequence).

This clonotype came up many times. This sequence joins TRBV5-6 and TRBJ2-1; D is tentatively TRBD1 or TRBD2 (5 bases each). Between the trimmed V and J ends, which lost 0 bases and 0 bases, there was a span of 10 bases. The CDR3 has 16 amino acids. From germline, CDR1 is SGHDT and CDR2 YYEEEE. The CDR3 sequence: CASSLGGQGSYNEQFF. CDR3 coding DNA: TGTGCCAGCAGCTTGGGAGGGCAGGGCTCCTACAATGAGCAGTTCTTC.

This clonotype was observed many times. The chain is built from TRBV5-4 and TRBJ2-5; D is perhaps TRBD1 (6 bases). The germline gives CDR1 SGHNT, CDR2 YYREEE (reference sequence). This CDR3 has 14 residues. V was trimmed by 4 bases and J by 1 base, leaving 11 bases between them. The CDR3 protein is CASSGRDIQETQYF. For the CDR3, the DNA is TGTGCCAGCAGCGGCCGGGACATCCAAGAGACCCAGTACTTC.

The J gene is TRBJ1-1, the V gene TRBV5-1; 7 nucleotides agree with TRBD1. CDR3 size: 14 residues. V shed 6 bases, J shed 5 bases, and the junction held 10 bases outside the gene matches. Germline CDR1 is SGHRS and CDR2 is YFSETQ. CDR3 in amino acids: CASTLTGEFTEAFF. The CDR3 DNA sequence: TGCGCCAGCACCCTTACAGGGGAATTTACTGAAGCTTTCTTT.

This clonotype was picked up many times. The chain is built from TRBV10-3 and TRBJ2-5; TRBD1 aligns across 7 bases. Germline values: CDR1 ENHRY, CDR2 SYGVKD. The CDR3 is made up of 15 amino acids. With 10 bases clipped from V and 5 bases from J, the junction kept 16 bases outside the gene matches. As DNA, the CDR3 is TGTGCCACCGAGGGTGGGCAGGGGGATGGGGAGACCCAGTACTTC. This sequence encodes CATEGGQGDGETQYF.

This clonotype was observed at least ten times. V is TRBV5-1 and J is TRBJ2-5; TRBD2 agrees at 8 bases. This CDR3 contains 14 residues. Germline CDR1 SGHRS, CDR2 YFSETQ. J was trimmed by 1 base and V by 4 bases; bases with no gene match: 3. The CDR3 here is CASSPGTSQETQYF. The CDR3 nucleotides read TGCGCCAGCAGCCCAGGGACTAGCCAAGAGACCCAGTACTTC.

This clonotype came up a few times. The rearrangement uses TRBV11-2 and TRBJ2-3, with unresolved D. Germline V gives CDR1 SGHAT, CDR2 FQNNGV. Trimming shortened V by 0 bases and J by 5 bases, and 15 bases separated the two germline ends. There are 16 residues in the CDR3. The CDR3 here is CASSLDHPTNGDTQYF. The CDR3 DNA follows: TGTGCCAGCAGCTTAGATCACCCTACCAATGGAGATACGCAGTATTTT.

This clonotype showed up many times. This chain uses TRBV6-4 with TRBJ2-1, with 12 nucleotides matching TRBD2. This CDR3 contains 15 residues. Germline loops: CDR1 MRHNA, CDR2 SNTAGT. V shed 6 bases, J shed 8 bases, and the junction held 8 bases outside the gene matches. This CDR3 is CASSRTSGEGHEQFF. CDR3 in DNA: TGTGCCAGCAGCCGGACTAGCGGGGAGGGGCATGAGCAGTTCTTC.

In its sample, this clonotype was seen many times. V is TRBV7-9 and J is TRBJ2-2; D unclear. This CDR3 has 15 residues. Germline values: CDR1 SEHNR, CDR2 FQNEAQ (reference sequence). V was pared by 0 bases and J by 0 bases, with 5 bases between. The CDR3 loop reads CASSLALANTGELFF. In nucleotides, the CDR3 is TGTGCCAGCAGCTTAGCTCTAGCGAACACCGGGGAGCTGTTTTTT.

This clonotype was observed many times. The chain carries TRBV5-1 and TRBJ1-6; TRBD1 aligns across 7 bases. CDR1 and CDR2 (germline): SGHRS, YFSETQ. The trim removed 4 bases at V and 9 bases at J, leaving 10 bases unmatched. CDR3 length equals 15 residues. In DNA, the CDR3 is TGCGCCAGCAGCAATTCGCCGGGACAGTCTTCACCCCTCCACTTT. Translation gives CASSNSPGQSSPLHF.

In its sample, this clonotype was seen many times. This sequence joins TRBV5-1 and TRBJ2-3; the D gene is possibly TRBD1 (5 bases). Trimming removed 4 bases from V and 4 bases from J, with 13 bases in between. Germline lookup yields CDR1 SGHRS and CDR2 YFSETQ. CDR3 length equals 14 residues. The chain's CDR3 is CASSPQGAPDTQYF. The CDR3 coding sequence is TGCGCCAGCAGCCCCCAAGGGGCCCCAGATACGCAGTATTTT.

In this sample, this clonotype turned up many times. This chain connects TRBV7-8 to TRBJ2-7; 8 bases fit TRBD2. Unmatched junction bases numbered 7, after V lost 6 bases and J lost 3 bases. The CDR3 has 14 amino acids. Germline V gene data show CDR1 as SGHVS and CDR2 as FQNEAQ. The CDR3 nucleotides are TGTGCCAGCAGTTGGACCGGGACTAGCTACGAGCAGTACTTC. This sequence encodes CASSWTGTSYEQYF.

This clonotype was recorded a few times. V usage is TRBV4-2 and J usage is TRBJ2-3, with D maybe TRBD2 (5 bases). The V end was cut by 4 bases, the J end by 2 bases, with 13 bases between. The length of the CDR3 is 15 residues. The germline V gene has CDR1 LGHNA and CDR2 YNFKEQ. Written as DNA, the CDR3 is TGTGCCAGCAGCCGTGGGAGCTACGCCACAGATACGCAGTATTTT. Residues: CASSRGSYATDTQYF.

At least ten counts were recorded for this clonotype. This sequence joins TRBV5-1 and TRBJ2-4, with TRBD1 matching 11 bases. This CDR3 region has 15 residues. Germline CDR1 and CDR2: SGHRS and YFSETQ. The V segment lost 4 bases and the J segment 6 bases; nucleotides outside the gene matches: 6. Here the CDR3 reads CASSPGQGVANIQYF. DNA for the CDR3: TGCGCCAGCAGCCCGGGACAGGGGGTGGCAAACATTCAGTACTTC.

This clonotype was counted at least ten times. The V call is TRBV5-4, the J call TRBJ2-3; D is perhaps TRBD1 or TRBD2 (6 bases each). The V gene's germline CDR1 is SGHNT and CDR2 YYREEE (reference sequence). Deletions cut 7 bases from V and 3 bases from J, with 21 bases between. This CDR3 has 16 residues. CDR3 nucleotides: TGTGCCAGCGGACGGAGGGGGGCCGGTGTGACAGATACGCAGTATTTT. This encodes CASGRRGAGVTDTQYF.